The 22 T cell receptor beta chains below come from one sample, sequenced in a study of vaccination effects on CD4 cells after COVID-19. Clones were read by immunoSEQ multiplex PCR, and TCRdb kept only the in-frame ones, dropping some. The sample includes tens of thousands of clones, around 74% seen only once; the top ten take about 1%. For these receptors, no antigen is known. Sequencing in the ViraFEST assay came after antigen-specific CD4+ T cells had been expanded with viral peptide pools, which were used to stimulate PBMC. Culture lasted about ten days before CD4+ T cell isolation. Each participant received a vaccine that was either BNT162b2 or mRNA-1273, given as two doses. The material was CD4+ T cells from PBMCs cultured with HCoV-OC43 spike peptides, obtained after COVID-19 vaccination. Noted subset: HCoV-OC43 spike overlapping peptide pool stimulation. These receptors came from a human donor who received a COVID-19 vaccine.

This clone was observed a few times. This chain's CDR3 is CASSRGQGGYGYTF. CDR3 DNA sequence: TGTGCCAGCAGTAGGGGACAGGGAGGCTATGGCTACACCTTC. The chain carries TRBV5-5 and TRBJ1-2, with TRBD1 matching over 9 bases. The CDR3 sequence is 14 residues long. The germline V gene has CDR1 SGHKS and CDR2 YYEKEE (reference sequence). J was trimmed by 4 bases and V by 5 bases; bases with no gene match: 6.

Only a few counts were recorded for this clone. The chain uses TRBV19 and TRBJ1-1; D unresolved. Trimming shortened V by 7 bases and J by 5 bases, and 14 bases separated the two germline ends. Germline V lookup: CDR1 LNHDA, CDR2 SQIVND (reference sequence). This CDR3 is built from 13 residues. CDR3 region: CASTIRGSTEAFF. The CDR3 region has the DNA TGTGCCAGTACCATTCGAGGCTCGACTGAAGCTTTCTTT.

Only one count was recorded for this clone. The chain is built from TRBV6-5 and TRBJ2-2, with D unresolved. CDR3 size: 14 residues. Looked up from germline, CDR1 is MNHEY and CDR2 is SVGAGI. The ends were cut back, 8 bases at V and 4 bases at J, with 14 bases in the middle. CDR3 region: CASVGSWGTGELFF. The CDR3 DNA follows: TGTGCCAGCGTTGGGTCTTGGGGCACCGGGGAGCTGTTTTTT.

The chain employs TRBV2 and TRBJ1-3, with unresolved D. Germline V gives CDR1 SNHLY, CDR2 FYNNEI. CDR3 size: 12 residues. The germline V and J ends were trimmed by 8 bases and 6 bases, with 11 bases remaining between them. CDR3 amino acids: CASRSTPNTIYF. CDR3 nucleotides: TGTGCCAGCCGAAGTACCCCAAACACCATATATTTT.

A few counts support this clone. V and J are TRBV27 and TRBJ2-3; 7 bases are shared with TRBD1. V trimming: 5 bases; J trimming: 5 bases; junction bases outside the gene matches: 7. This CDR3 contains 14 residues. The germline gives CDR1 MNHEY, CDR2 SMNVEV (reference sequence). The CDR3 is CASSSLQGLDTQYF. The CDR3, as DNA: TGTGCCAGCAGTAGCCTACAGGGGTTAGATACGCAGTATTTT.

The V call is TRBV2, the J call TRBJ1-4; weak D call: TRBD1 (5 bases). Trimming took off 6 bases at V and 4 bases at J, with 12 bases between the two ends. This CDR3 region has 14 residues. CDR1 is SNHLY and CDR2 is FYNNEI in the germline V gene. The DNA of the CDR3 is TGTGCCAGCAGGCCGGGACGGTTTAATGAAAAACTGTTTTTT. This encodes CASRPGRFNEKLFF.

DNA of the CDR3: TGCGCCAGCAGCGTACCAGGGGGAGAGACCCAGTACTTC. Translated: CASSVPGGETQYF. The chain recombines TRBV5-1 with TRBJ2-5, with TRBD1 matching over 7 bases. Germline lookup yields CDR1 SGHRS and CDR2 YFSETQ. V lost 4 bases and J lost 4; bases outside the gene matches: 4. The CDR3 is made up of 13 amino acids.

The rearrangement joins TRBV3-1 (or the pseudogene TRBV3-2) to TRBJ1-5, with no clear D. The germline gives CDR1 LGHDT, CDR2 YNNKEL (reference sequence). The CDR3 runs to 15 residues. The V end lost 1 base, the J end lost 1 base, and 8 bases lay between the germline ends. The CDR3 DNA reads TGTGCCAGCAGCCAAGGGGGATACAGCAATCAGCCCCAGCATTTT. It yields the protein CASSQGGYSNQPQHF.

The CDR3 coding sequence is TGTGCCAGCGGCGGGGGGCTGACAGGGGCCTACGAGCAGTACGTC. The encoded protein is CASGGGLTGAYEQYV. This chain joins TRBV7-8 and TRBJ2-7; D possibly uses TRBD1 or TRBD2 (8 bases each). The CDR3 is 15 residues long. V dropped 8 bases and J dropped 2 bases, with 19 bases sitting between them. Germline CDR1 reads SGHVS; CDR2 reads FQNEAQ.

This chain links TRBV5-8 with TRBJ1-5; D remains ambiguous. There are 16 residues in the CDR3. V lost 0 bases and J lost 0, with 10 bases in between. Germline CDR1 SGHTS, CDR2 YDEGEE. The chain's CDR3 is CASSLGTFHSNQPQHF. For the CDR3, the DNA is TGTGCCAGCAGCTTGGGCACCTTTCATAGCAATCAGCCCCAGCATTTT.

The chain is built from TRBV25-1 and TRBJ1-2; D not resolved. Per the germline V gene, CDR1 is MGHDK and CDR2 is SYGVNS. Trimming left V 4 bases short and J 4 bases short, with 7 bases between. CDR3 length equals 12 residues. The CDR3 protein is CASSASTYGYTF. In DNA form, the CDR3 reads TGTGCCAGCAGTGCCTCCACCTATGGCTACACCTTC.

The V and J genes are TRBV7-3 and TRBJ2-2; possibly TRBD1 for D (6 bases). Germline V gene sequence: CDR1 SGHTA, CDR2 FQGTGA. The V end lost 7 bases, the J end lost 7 bases, and 19 bases lay between the germline ends. CDR3 length: 15 residues. The chain's CDR3 is CASTRDTSGNGELFF. In DNA, the CDR3 is TGTGCCAGCACCCGGGACACGTCCGGGAACGGGGAGCTGTTTTTT. Full variable domain (rest looked up from reference TRBV7-3 and TRBJ2-2): GAGVSQTPSNKVTEKGKYVELRCDPISGHTALYWYRQSLGQGPEFLIYFQGTGAADDSGLPNDRFFAVRPEGSVSTLKIQRTERGDSAVYLCASTRDTSGNGELFFGEGSRLTVL.

There are a few counts of this clone. The genes are TRBV25-1 and TRBJ1-3; unclear D gene. With 4 bases removed from V and 14 bases from J, the gap between germline ends came to 15 bases. The CDR3 runs 12 residues. Germline-derived CDR1 and CDR2 are MGHDK and SYGVNS. DNA for the CDR3: TGTGCCAGCAGTGGCCCTGATGACAAGCTATATTTT. Translating gives CASSGPDDKLYF.

The rearrangement uses TRBV4-1 and TRBJ2-3; D may be TRBD1 or TRBD2 (5 bases each). Trimming cost V 4 bases and J 0 bases, with 14 bases left between them. Germline V lookup: CDR1 MGHRA, CDR2 YSYEKL. This CDR3 region has 16 residues. The CDR3 DNA reads as TGCGCCAGCAGCCGACCAGAGAGGGGAAGCACAGATACGCAGTATTTT. Its protein is CASSRPERGSTDTQYF.

For the CDR3, the DNA is TGTGCCAGCTCACCAGACAGGGAGGGGTCCTATGGCTACACCTTC. Protein: CASSPDREGSYGYTF. V usage is TRBV18 and J usage is TRBJ1-2; 7 bases map to TRBD1. Germline V lookup: CDR1 KGHSH, CDR2 LQKENI. CDR3 length equals 15 residues. Germline trimming cut 2 bases from V and 4 bases from J; bases unmatched to any gene: 7.

This chain uses TRBV10-3 with TRBJ1-6; D gene uncertain. This CDR3 spans 13 amino acids. Trimming took off 11 bases at V and 9 bases at J, with 17 bases between the two ends. Germline-derived CDR1 and CDR2 are ENHRY and SYGVKD. The CDR3 DNA follows: TGTGCCGCTCACGGACCGGGTGGTTCACCCCTCCACTTT. Translation gives CAAHGPGGSPLHF.

Only a few counts were recorded for this clone. V usage is TRBV11-2 and J usage is TRBJ1-5; D perhaps matches TRBD1 (6 bases). CDR1 is SGHAT, CDR2 FQNNGV, per germline. Trimming removed 0 bases at V and 7 bases at J, with 10 bases between. CDR3 length equals 14 residues. In nucleotides, the CDR3 is TGTGCCAGCAGCTTAGAACAGGGAGGGCAGCCCCAGCATTTT. Its protein is CASSLEQGGQPQHF.

This rearrangement joins TRBV6-5 to TRBJ2-5, with 9 bases that match TRBD2. The CDR3 covers 16 residues. CDR1 is MNHEY, CDR2 SVGAGI, per germline. The ends lost 2 bases at V and 7 bases at J; junction bases unmatched: 11. The CDR3 bases are TGTGCCAGCAGTTACATCGGGCGGGGGGGCCTTGGGACCCAGTACTTC. Its translation: CASSYIGRGGLGTQYF.

This clone was seen just once. The chain is built from TRBV11-2 and TRBJ1-4; D gene uncertain. There are 17 residues in the CDR3. Looked up from germline, CDR1 is SGHAT and CDR2 is FQNNGV. V was clipped by 1 base and J by 4 bases, with 16 bases between them. The CDR3 loop reads CASSLATEGFGNEKLFF. CDR3 coding DNA: TGTGCCAGCAGCTTAGCCACGGAAGGGTTCGGTAATGAAAAACTGTTTTTT.

The rearrangement joins TRBV28 to TRBJ1-2, with 9 positions matching TRBD1. The CDR3 is made up of 16 amino acids. Germline CDR1 and CDR2: MDHEN and SYDVKM. Trimming took 2 bases from V and 4 from J; bases not matched to a gene: 8. The CDR3 sequence is CASSLEGPGQGYGYTF. CDR3 DNA sequence: TGTGCCAGCAGTTTAGAAGGGCCGGGACAGGGCTATGGCTACACCTTC.

The chain is built from TRBV28 and TRBJ1-2; TRBD1 matches 10 bases. Germline V gives CDR1 MDHEN, CDR2 SYDVKM. V lost 6 bases, J lost 8 bases, and 12 bases stayed unmatched. This CDR3 spans 15 amino acids. CDR3 nucleotides: TGTGCCAGCAGCTCGACCGGGACAGGGGTTTTGGGCTACACCTTC. It codes for CASSSTGTGVLGYTF.

The V call is TRBV19, the J call TRBJ1-5; 7 bases line up with TRBD1. CDR1 and CDR2 (germline): LNHDA, SQIVND (reference sequence). V lost 1 base to trimming and J lost 6 bases; unmatched junction nucleotides: 3. The CDR3 covers 14 residues. In DNA, the CDR3 is TGTGCCAGTAGTATAGTAGGGGGCGGTCAGCCCCAGCATTTT. It encodes CASSIVGGGQPQHF.